This TCR beta chain emerged from a study of blood T cell repertoires in COVID-19. Overall study: T cells, B-cell-depleted T cells, or PBMCs supplied cDNA or gDNA.

Germline V gives CDR1 SGHTA, CDR2 FQGTGA. Trimming removed 5 bases from V and 0 bases from J; junction bases left unmatched: 8. The CDR3 has 19 amino acids. The method was immunoSEQ multiplex PCR; TCRdb's version includes in-frame clones alone and lacks a portion of them. In the table there are about 220,000 clones, 80% to 90% of which are singletons. The sequencing input was PBMCs or T cells enriched from blood (not recorded which). This chain uses TRBV7-3 with TRBJ2-4, with TRBD2 identical over 15 bases. The source is a woman between 18 and 29 years old in a cohort exposed to, infected with or recovered from COVID-19 (not recorded which). The CDR3 region is CASSEQGLAGGRAKNIQYF. The CDR3 DNA follows: TGTGCCAGCAGCGAACAGGGACTAGCGGGAGGTCGAGCCAAAAACATTCAGTACTTC.